The rows below give T cell receptor beta chains drawn from one sample of a study of cytomegalovirus exposure and HLA in healthy donors. The method was immunoSEQ multiplex PCR; TCRdb's version includes in-frame clones alone and lacks a portion of them. The profile covers 150,000 to 200,000 clones, with roughly 80% appearing a single time and around 3.5% taken by the ten largest. Sample: PBMCs. These receptors originate from a man in his forties in good health and CMV-seropositive. Both conserved end residues are part of each CDR3. D genes are given only for firm matches. The size of a clone is reported for some rows only, either as once, few or many, or as a class for expanded clones.

CDR3 DNA	CDR3 protein	D gene	clone size	V gene	CDR3 length	J gene
TGTGCCAGCAGCTTGAGTGGGGGGTGGTACAATGAGCAGTTCTTC	CASSLSGGWYNEQFF	.	.	TRBV7-2	15	TRBJ2-1
TGTGCCAGCAGTTTAGGGACAACAGGGACCGAGCAGTACTTC	CASSLGTTGTEQYF	.	once	TRBV28	14	TRBJ2-7
TGTGCCTCCACGGGGGGTAGCGGGAGTTACGAGCAGTACTTC	CASTGGSGSYEQYF	TRBD2	.	TRBV6-1	14	TRBJ2-7
TGTGCCAGTACAACAGGGAAGAACGGGGAGCTGTTTTTT	CASTTGKNGELFF	.	.	TRBV19	13	TRBJ2-2
TGTGCTAGTGGTTTGGGAATACAGGGGAGGACCGCTAGGAATGAAGCTTTCTTT	CASGLGIQGRTARNEAFF	TRBD1	.	TRBV12-5	18	TRBJ1-1
TGTGCCAGTAGCTTACCCACTAGCGGGGGTCGCGAGCAGTACTTC	CASSLPTSGGREQYF	TRBD2	.	TRBV19	15	TRBJ2-7
TGTGCCAGTAGTATCGGGCGGAGGTTGGGCTCCTACGAGCAGTACTTC	CASSIGRRLGSYEQYF	.	.	TRBV19	16	TRBJ2-7
TGCGCCAGCAGCGTGACTAGCGGGGGCCAAGAGACCCAGTACTTC	CASSVTSGGQETQYF	TRBD2	.	TRBV5-1	15	TRBJ2-5
TGCGCCAGCAGCCCCCTGGGCAGTAGCACAGATACGCAGTATTTT	CASSPLGSSTDTQYF	.	.	TRBV5-1	15	TRBJ2-3
TGTGCCAGCAGCTTGGGGACAGGGGGTAGCACTAATGAAAAACTGTTTTTT	CASSLGTGGSTNEKLFF	TRBD1	.	TRBV7-9	17	TRBJ1-4
TGTGCCAGCAGCTCGGGACAGGGAGACACTGAAGCTTTCTTT	CASSSGQGDTEAFF	TRBD1	.	TRBV7-8	14	TRBJ1-1
TGCGCCAGCAGTTTGACTAGCGGGGGGAGCACAGATACGCAGTATTTT	CASSLTSGGSTDTQYF	TRBD2	once	TRBV10-1	16	TRBJ2-3
TGTGCCAGCTTCGGTGAGGAATTTAACTATGGCTACACCTTC	CASFGEEFNYGYTF	.	.	TRBV6-5	14	TRBJ1-2
TGTGCCAGCAGCTTAACTTCTAGCCCTTCGAGCTCCTACAATGAGCAGTTCTTC	CASSLTSSPSSSYNEQFF	.	.	TRBV7-2	18	TRBJ2-1
TGTGCCAGCAGCTTAGATTTCTCCGGGGAGCAGTTCTTC	CASSLDFSGEQFF	.	few	TRBV7-6	13	TRBJ2-1
TGTGCCAGCACCCCGGGACTAGCGGGGCCCGGGGAGCTGTTTTTT	CASTPGLAGPGELFF	TRBD2	.	TRBV7-2	15	TRBJ2-2
TGTGCCAGCAGCCAAGACCGGGGTCCTAATTCACCCCTCCACTTT	CASSQDRGPNSPLHF	.	.	TRBV11-2	15	TRBJ1-6
TGTGCCAGCAGCCCCCCCTCTTATTTGAACACCGGGGAGCTGTTTTTT	CASSPPSYLNTGELFF	.	.	TRBV11-2	16	TRBJ2-2
TGTGCCAGCAGCTCTAGCGGGAGGGGATTAGGGGAGACCCAGTACTTC	CASSSSGRGLGETQYF	TRBD2	few	TRBV6-6	16	TRBJ2-5
TGTGCCAGTAACCCCAGGGGTGTGAACACCGGGGAGCTGTTTTTT	CASNPRGVNTGELFF	.	.	TRBV19	15	TRBJ2-2
TGTGCCAGCAGCCGGGGTGGCGGGGATACGCAGTATTTT	CASSRGGGDTQYF	.	.	TRBV7-2	13	TRBJ2-3
TGTGCCAGCAGTTTAATCGGAGGGGCGGGGGCATCCTACGAGCAGTACTTC	CASSLIGGAGASYEQYF	.	.	TRBV28	17	TRBJ2-7
TGTGCCAGCAGCCTCTTCGTCAAAAACATTCAGTACTTC	CASSLFVKNIQYF	.	.	TRBV7-9	13	TRBJ2-4
TGTGCCAGCAGCGCTCAACAGGGATCGGGTGAAGAGACCCAGTACTTC	CASSAQQGSGEETQYF	.	.	TRBV5-4	16	TRBJ2-5
TGTGCCAGCAGCTTTCCGGGACAGCAAGAGACCCAGTACTTC	CASSFPGQQETQYF	TRBD1	.	TRBV7-9	14	TRBJ2-5
TGTGCCAGCTCACTATTTACAGGGGAGGTGTCCCAAGGGGTCGACGGGGCCAACGTCCTGACTTTC	CASSLFTGEVSQGVDGANVLTF	.	.	TRBV18	22	TRBJ2-6
TGCGCCAGCAGCTTAGAGGGACAGAACACAGATACGCAGTATTTT	CASSLEGQNTDTQYF	TRBD1	.	TRBV5-1	15	TRBJ2-3
TGCGCCAGCGCCCCCAGCGGGGGGCTCGAGACCCAGTACTTC	CASAPSGGLETQYF	TRBD2	.	TRBV5-1	14	TRBJ2-5
TGCGCCAGCAGCTTGGGACTAGCGAGTGGCGGGGAGCTGTTTTTT	CASSLGLASGGELFF	TRBD2	.	TRBV5-1	15	TRBJ2-2
TGTGCCAGCAGTTTTAAAGGGGGCGCAACCTACGAGCAGTACTTC	CASSFKGGATYEQYF	TRBD1	.	TRBV27	15	TRBJ2-7
TGTGCCAGCAAAACCGGGACAGGGCGCACAGATACGCAGTATTTT	CASKTGTGRTDTQYF	TRBD1	.	TRBV6-6	15	TRBJ2-3
TGTGCCAGCAGCTTCAACAGGCGGAACACTGAAGCTTTCTTT	CASSFNRRNTEAFF	.	.	TRBV13	14	TRBJ1-1
TGTGCCAGCAGTTACTCGAAGGACAAGAACATTCAGTACTTC	CASSYSKDKNIQYF	.	.	TRBV6-6	14	TRBJ2-4
TGTGCCAGCAGAATCGGGGGGAACACAGATACGCAGTATTTT	CASRIGGNTDTQYF	TRBD2	once	TRBV6-1	14	TRBJ2-3